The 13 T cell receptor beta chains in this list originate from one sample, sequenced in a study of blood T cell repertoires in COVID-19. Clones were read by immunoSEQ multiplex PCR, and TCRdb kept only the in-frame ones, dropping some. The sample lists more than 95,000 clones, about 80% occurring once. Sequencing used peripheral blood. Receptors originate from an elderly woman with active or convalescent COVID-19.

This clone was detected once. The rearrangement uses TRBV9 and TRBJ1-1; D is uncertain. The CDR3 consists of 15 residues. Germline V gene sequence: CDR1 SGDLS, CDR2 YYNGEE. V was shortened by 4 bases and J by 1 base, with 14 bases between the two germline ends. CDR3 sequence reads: CASSLTDGKNTEAFF. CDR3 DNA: TGTGCCAGCAGCCTAACAGACGGAAAGAACACTGAAGCTTTCTTT.

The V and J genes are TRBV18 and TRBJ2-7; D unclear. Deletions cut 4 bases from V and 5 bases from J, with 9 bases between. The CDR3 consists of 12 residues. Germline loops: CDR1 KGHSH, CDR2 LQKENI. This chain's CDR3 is CASSRVTDEQYF. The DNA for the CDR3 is TGTGCCAGCTCACGGGTTACAGACGAGCAGTACTTC.

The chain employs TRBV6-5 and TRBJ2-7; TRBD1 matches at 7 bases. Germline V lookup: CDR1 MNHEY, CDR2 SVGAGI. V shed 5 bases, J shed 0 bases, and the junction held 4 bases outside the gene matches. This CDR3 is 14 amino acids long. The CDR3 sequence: CASSQTGSSYEQYF. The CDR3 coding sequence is TGTGCCAGCAGTCAGACAGGGAGCTCCTACGAGCAGTACTTC.

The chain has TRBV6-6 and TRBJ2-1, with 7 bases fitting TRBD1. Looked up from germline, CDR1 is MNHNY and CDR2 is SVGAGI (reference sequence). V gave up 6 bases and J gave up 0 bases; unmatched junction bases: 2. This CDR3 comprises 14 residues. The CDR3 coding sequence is TGTGCCAGCAGGAGGGGGCTCTCCTACAATGAGCAGTTCTTC. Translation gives CASRRGLSYNEQFF.

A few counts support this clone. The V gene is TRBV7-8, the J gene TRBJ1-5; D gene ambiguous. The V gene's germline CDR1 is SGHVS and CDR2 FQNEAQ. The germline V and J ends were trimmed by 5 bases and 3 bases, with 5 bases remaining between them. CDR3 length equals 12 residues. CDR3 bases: TGTGCCAGCAGCCCTAACAATCAGCCCCAGCATTTT. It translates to CASSPNNQPQHF.

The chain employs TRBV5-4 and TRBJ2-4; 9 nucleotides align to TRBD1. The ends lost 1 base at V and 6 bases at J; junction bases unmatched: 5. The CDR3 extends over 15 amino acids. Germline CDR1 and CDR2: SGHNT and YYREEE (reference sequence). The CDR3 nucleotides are TGTGCCAGCAGCTTGCAGGGGACAGGGCGAAACATTCAGTACTTC. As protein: CASSLQGTGRNIQYF.

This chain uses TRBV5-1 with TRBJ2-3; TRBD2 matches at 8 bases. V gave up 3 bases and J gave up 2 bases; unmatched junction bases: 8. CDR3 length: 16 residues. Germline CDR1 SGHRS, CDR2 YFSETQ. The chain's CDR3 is CASSSIIAGPTDTQYF. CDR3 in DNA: TGCGCCAGCAGCTCTATCATAGCGGGGCCCACAGATACGCAGTATTTT.

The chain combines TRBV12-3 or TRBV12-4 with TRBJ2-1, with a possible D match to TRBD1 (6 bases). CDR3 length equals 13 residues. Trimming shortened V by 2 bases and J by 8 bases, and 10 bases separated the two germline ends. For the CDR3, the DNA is TGTGCCAGCAGTTTAATGGCAGGGGATGAGCAGTTCTTC. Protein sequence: CASSLMAGDEQFF.

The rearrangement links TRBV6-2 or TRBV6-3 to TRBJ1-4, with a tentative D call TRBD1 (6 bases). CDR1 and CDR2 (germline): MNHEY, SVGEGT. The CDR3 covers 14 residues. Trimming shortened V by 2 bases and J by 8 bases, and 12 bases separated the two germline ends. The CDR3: CASSYRQGKEKLFF. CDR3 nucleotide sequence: TGTGCCAGCAGTTACCGGCAGGGGAAGGAAAAACTGTTTTTT.

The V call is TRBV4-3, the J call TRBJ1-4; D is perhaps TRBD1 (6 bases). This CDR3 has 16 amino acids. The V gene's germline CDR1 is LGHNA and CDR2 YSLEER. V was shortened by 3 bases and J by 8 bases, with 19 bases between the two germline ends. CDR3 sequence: CASSQEPARGGEKLFF. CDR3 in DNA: TGCGCCAGCAGCCAGGAGCCTGCCAGGGGTGGAGAAAAACTGTTTTTT.

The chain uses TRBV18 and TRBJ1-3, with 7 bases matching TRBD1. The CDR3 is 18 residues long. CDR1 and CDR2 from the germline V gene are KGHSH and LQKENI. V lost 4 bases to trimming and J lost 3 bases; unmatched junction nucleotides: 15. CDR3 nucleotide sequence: TGTGCCAGCTCACTAGCGGGACAGTCAACATACAATGGAAACACCATATATTTT. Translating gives CASSLAGQSTYNGNTIYF.

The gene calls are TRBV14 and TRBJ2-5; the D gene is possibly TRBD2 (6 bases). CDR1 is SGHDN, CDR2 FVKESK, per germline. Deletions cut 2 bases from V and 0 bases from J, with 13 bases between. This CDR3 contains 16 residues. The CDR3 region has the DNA TGTGCCAGCAGCCAATTCGGAGGGAAAAACCAAGAGACCCAGTACTTC. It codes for CASSQFGGKNQETQYF.

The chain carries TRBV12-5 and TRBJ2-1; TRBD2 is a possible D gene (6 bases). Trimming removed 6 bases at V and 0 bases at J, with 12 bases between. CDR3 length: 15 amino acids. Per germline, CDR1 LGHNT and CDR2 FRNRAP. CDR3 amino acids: CASGETRFSYNEQFF. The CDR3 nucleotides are TGTGCTAGTGGAGAGACTAGATTCTCCTACAATGAGCAGTTCTTC. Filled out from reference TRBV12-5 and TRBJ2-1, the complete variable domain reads DARVTQTPRHKVTEMGQEVTMRCQPILGHNTVFWYRQTMMQGLELLAYFRNRAPLDDSGMPKDRFSAEMPDATLATLKIQPSEPRDSAVYFCASGETRFSYNEQFFGPGTRLTVL.